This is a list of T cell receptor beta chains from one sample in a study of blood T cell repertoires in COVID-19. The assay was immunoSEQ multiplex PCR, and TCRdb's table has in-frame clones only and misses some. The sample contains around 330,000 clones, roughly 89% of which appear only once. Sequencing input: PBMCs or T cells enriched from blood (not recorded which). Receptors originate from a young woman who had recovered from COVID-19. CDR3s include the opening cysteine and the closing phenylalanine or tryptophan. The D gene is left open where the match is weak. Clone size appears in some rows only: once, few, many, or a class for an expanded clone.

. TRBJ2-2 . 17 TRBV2 CASTEIPSATNTGELFF TGTGCCAGCACCGAAATTCCCAGCGCGACGAACACCGGGGAGCTGTTTTTT
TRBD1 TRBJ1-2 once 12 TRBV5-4 CASSYGTERYTF TGTGCCAGCAGCTACGGGACAGAGCGCTACACCTTC
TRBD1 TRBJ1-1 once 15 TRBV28 CASSVAGTGATEAFF TGTGCCAGCAGTGTCGCCGGGACAGGGGCCACTGAAGCTTTCTTT
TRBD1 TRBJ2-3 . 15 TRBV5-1 CASSFVGQGADTQYF TGCGCCAGCAGCTTCGTGGGGCAGGGGGCAGATACGCAGTATTTT
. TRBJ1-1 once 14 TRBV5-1 CASSFARDTAEAFF TGCGCCAGCAGCTTCGCACGGGACACCGCTGAAGCTTTCTTT
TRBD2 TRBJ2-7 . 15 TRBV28 CASSFGGADAYEQYF TGTGCCAGCAGTTTCGGGGGGGCCGACGCCTACGAGCAGTACTTC
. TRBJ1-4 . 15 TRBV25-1 CASSELGTKNEKLFF TGTGCCAGCAGTGAACTTGGGACAAAGAATGAAAAACTGTTTTTT
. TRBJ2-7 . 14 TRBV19 CASKGTGSSYEQYF TGTGCCAGTAAAGGCACGGGTTCGTCCTACGAGCAGTACTTC
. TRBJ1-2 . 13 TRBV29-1 CSVARVTGYGYTF TGCAGCGTTGCTAGGGTTACGGGGTATGGCTACACCTTC
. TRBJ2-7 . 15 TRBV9 CASSPEPQRSSEQYF TGTGCCAGCAGTCCTGAACCCCAGCGGTCATCCGAGCAGTACTTC
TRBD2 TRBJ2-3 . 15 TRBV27 CASSKGTSGTDTQYF TGTGCCAGCAGCAAGGGGACTAGCGGTACAGATACGCAGTATTTT
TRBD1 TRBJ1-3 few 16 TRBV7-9 CASSFLTGGSGNTIYF TGTGCCAGCAGCTTCCTCACAGGGGGCTCTGGAAACACCATATATTTT
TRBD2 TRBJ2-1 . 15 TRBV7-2 CASSLLAVSYNEQFF TGTGCCAGCAGCTTGCTAGCGGTTTCCTACAATGAGCAGTTCTTC
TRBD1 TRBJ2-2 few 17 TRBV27 CASTDVGQGRWTGELFF TGTGCCAGCACCGACGTGGGACAGGGGCGATGGACCGGGGAGCTGTTTTTT
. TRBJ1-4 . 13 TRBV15 CATKLAAAQKLFF TGTGCCACAAAGTTGGCCGCCGCTCAAAAACTGTTTTTT
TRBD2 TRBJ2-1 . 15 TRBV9 CASSAIAGVTNEQFF TGTGCCAGCAGCGCTATAGCGGGAGTAACCAATGAGCAGTTCTTC
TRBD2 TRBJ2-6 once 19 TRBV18 CASSPLNQGLSSGANVLTF TGTGCCAGCTCACCATTAAACCAGGGACTAAGCTCTGGGGCCAACGTCCTGACTTTC
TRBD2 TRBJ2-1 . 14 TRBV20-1 CSASRGGRHNEQFF TGCAGTGCTAGTAGGGGAGGGAGGCACAATGAGCAGTTCTTC
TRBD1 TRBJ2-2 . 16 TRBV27 CASSLSGTGYTGELFF TGTGCCAGCAGTCTCTCCGGGACAGGGTACACCGGGGAGCTGTTTTTT
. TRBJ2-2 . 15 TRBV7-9 CASSFQGLYTGELFF TGTGCCAGCAGCTTCCAGGGACTGTACACCGGGGAGCTGTTTTTT
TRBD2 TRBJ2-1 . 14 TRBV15 CATSREISGSSKIF TGTGCCACCAGCAGAGAAATTAGCGGGAGTTCGAAGATCTTC
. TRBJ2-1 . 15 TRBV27 CASSLRSSSYNEQFF TGTGCCAGCAGTTTAAGGAGTAGCTCCTACAATGAGCAGTTCTTC
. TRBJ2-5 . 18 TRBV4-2 CASSQDRRQDLTQETQYF TGTGCCAGCAGCCAAGATCGGAGACAGGACCTTACCCAAGAGACCCAGTACTTC
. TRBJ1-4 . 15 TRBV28 CASSLSGKWKEKLFF TGTGCCAGCAGTTTATCAGGGAAGTGGAAAGAAAAACTGTTTTTT
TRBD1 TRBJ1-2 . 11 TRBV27 CASGTGLGYTF TGTGCCAGCGGGACAGGGCTCGGCTACACCTTC
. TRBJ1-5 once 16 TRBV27 CASSTYPRDRNQPQHF TGTGCCAGCAGTACGTACCCCCGAGACAGAAATCAGCCCCAGCATTTT
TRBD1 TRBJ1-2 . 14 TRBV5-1 CASSSTTGNYGYTF TGCGCCAGCAGTTCAACGACAGGGAACTATGGCTACACCTTC
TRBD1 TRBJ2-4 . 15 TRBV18 CASSQGAFGKNIQYF TGTGCCAGCTCGCAGGGGGCGTTCGGCAAAAACATTCAGTACTTC
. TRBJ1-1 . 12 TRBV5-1 CASSFRGNEAFF TGCGCCAGCAGCTTTAGGGGGAATGAAGCTTTCTTT
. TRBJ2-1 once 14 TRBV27 CASSLFRLDNEQFF TGTGCCAGCAGTTTATTCCGCTTAGACAATGAGCAGTTCTTC
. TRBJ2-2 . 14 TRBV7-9 CASSLAGLAGELFF TGTGCCAGCAGCTTAGCCGGGCTAGCTGGGGAGCTGTTTTTT
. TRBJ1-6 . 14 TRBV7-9 CASSLTPRDSPLHF TGTGCCAGCAGCTTAACCCCCCGGGATTCACCCCTCCACTTT
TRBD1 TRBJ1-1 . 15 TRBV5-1 CASSRETGKFTEAFF TGCGCCAGCAGCCGGGAGACAGGGAAGTTCACTGAAGCTTTCTTT
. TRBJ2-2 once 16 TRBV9 CASTRGQGANTGELFF TGTGCCAGCACCCGAGGCCAAGGCGCGAACACCGGGGAGCTGTTTTTT
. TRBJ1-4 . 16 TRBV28 CASSRGGIQTNEKLFF TGTGCCAGCAGCCGGGGGGGGATCCAAACTAATGAAAAACTGTTTTTT
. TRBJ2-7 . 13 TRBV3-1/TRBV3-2 CASSPGGTYEQYF TGTGCCAGCAGCCCCGGCGGGACCTACGAGCAGTACTTC
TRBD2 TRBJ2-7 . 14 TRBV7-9 CASSLGGLVNEQYF TGTGCCAGCAGCTTGGGGGGACTAGTAAACGAGCAGTACTTC
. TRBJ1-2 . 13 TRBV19 CATRQGLSYGYTF TGTGCCACCAGGCAGGGGCTTTCCTATGGCTACACCTTC
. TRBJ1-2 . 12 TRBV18 CASSAPGYGYTF TGTGCCAGCTCAGCTCCAGGGTATGGCTACACCTTC
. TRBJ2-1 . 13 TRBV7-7 CASSLIQGNEQFF TGTGCCAGCAGCCTCATCCAGGGCAATGAGCAGTTCTTC
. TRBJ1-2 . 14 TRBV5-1 CASSFLGSEVGYTF TGCGCCAGCAGCTTTCTCGGCTCGGAGGTCGGCTACACCTTC